The clone carrying this T cell receptor (beta chain) has a single count. Profiled with immunoSEQ multiplex PCR; TCRdb holds only in-frame clones, not every one. The sample has around 38,000 clones, over 90% seen once; the top ten hold around 5%. This sample is drawn from a study of resident and recirculating memory T cells in vitiligo. CDR3 length: 14 residues. Losses at the gene ends were 10 bases for V and 5 bases for J; bases not matched to a gene: 12. The germline V gene encodes CDR1 ENHRY and CDR2 SYGVKD. V usage is TRBV10-3 and J usage is TRBJ2-5; the match to TRBD1 covers 8 bases. The source material was blood. This receptor was obtained from a male donor with vitiligo. The CDR3 DNA sequence: TGTGCCACCGGTTCCTTGACAGGGGAGGAGACCCAGTACTTC. It encodes CATGSLTGEETQYF.